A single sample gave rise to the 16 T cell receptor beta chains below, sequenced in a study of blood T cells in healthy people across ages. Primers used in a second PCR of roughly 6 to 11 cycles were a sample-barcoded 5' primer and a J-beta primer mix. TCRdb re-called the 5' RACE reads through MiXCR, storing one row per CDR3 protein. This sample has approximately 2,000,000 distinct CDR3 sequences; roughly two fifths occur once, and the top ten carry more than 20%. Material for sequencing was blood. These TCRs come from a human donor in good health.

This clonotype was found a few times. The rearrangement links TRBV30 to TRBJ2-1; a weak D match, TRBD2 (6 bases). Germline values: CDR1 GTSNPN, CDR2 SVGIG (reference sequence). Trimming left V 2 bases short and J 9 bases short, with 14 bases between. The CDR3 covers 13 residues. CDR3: CAWSSTVGGEQFF. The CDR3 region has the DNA TGTGCCTGGAGTTCAACAGTGGGGGGTGAGCAGTTCTTC.

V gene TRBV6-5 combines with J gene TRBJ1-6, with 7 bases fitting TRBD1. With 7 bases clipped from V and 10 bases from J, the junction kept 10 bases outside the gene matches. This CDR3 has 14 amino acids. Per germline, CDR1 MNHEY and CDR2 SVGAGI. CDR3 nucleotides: TGTGCCAGCACCCAAGACAGGGTCGGCTCACCCCTCCACTTT. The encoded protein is CASTQDRVGSPLHF.

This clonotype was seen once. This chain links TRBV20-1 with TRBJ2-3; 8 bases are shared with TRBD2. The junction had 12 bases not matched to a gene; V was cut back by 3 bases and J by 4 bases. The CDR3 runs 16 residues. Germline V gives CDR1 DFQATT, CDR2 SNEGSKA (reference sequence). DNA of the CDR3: TGCAGTGCTAGTCTCCGGGGGGGCTTAACTTCAGATACGCAGTATTTT. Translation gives CSASLRGGLTSDTQYF.

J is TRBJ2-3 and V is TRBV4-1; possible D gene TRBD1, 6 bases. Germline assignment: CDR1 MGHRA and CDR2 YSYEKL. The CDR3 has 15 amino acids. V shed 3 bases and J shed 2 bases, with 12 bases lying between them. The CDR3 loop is CASSQRTAATDTQYF. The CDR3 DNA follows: TGCGCCAGCAGCCAGAGGACAGCGGCCACAGATACGCAGTATTTT.

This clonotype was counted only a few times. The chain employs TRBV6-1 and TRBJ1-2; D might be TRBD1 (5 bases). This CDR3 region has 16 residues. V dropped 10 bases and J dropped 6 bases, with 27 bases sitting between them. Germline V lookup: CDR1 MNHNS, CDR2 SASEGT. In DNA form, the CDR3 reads TGTGCCAACAGGCTCGTGGGGACTTCGGGATTGGATGGCTACACCTTC. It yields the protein CANRLVGTSGLDGYTF.

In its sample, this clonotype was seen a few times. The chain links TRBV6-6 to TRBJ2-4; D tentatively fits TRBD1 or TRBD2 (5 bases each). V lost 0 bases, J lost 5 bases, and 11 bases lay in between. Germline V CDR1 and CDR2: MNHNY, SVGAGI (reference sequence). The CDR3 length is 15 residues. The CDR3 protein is CASSYSRGVENIQYF. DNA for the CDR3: TGTGCCAGCAGTTACTCGAGAGGGGTTGAAAACATTCAGTACTTC.

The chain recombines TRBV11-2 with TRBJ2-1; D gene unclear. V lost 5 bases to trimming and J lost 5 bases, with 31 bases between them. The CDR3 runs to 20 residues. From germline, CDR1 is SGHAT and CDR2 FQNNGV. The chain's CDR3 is CASSPRVIELRGQKNNEQFF. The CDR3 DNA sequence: TGTGCCAGCAGCCCTAGAGTCATCGAATTAAGAGGCCAAAAAAACAATGAGCAGTTCTTC.

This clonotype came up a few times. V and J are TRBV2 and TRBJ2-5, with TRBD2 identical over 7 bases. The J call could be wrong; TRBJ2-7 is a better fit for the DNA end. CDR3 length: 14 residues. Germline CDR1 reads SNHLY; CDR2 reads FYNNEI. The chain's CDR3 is CASSEGGGWNEQYF. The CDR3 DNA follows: TGTGCCAGCAGTGAAGGCGGGGGATGGAACGAGCAGTACTTC.

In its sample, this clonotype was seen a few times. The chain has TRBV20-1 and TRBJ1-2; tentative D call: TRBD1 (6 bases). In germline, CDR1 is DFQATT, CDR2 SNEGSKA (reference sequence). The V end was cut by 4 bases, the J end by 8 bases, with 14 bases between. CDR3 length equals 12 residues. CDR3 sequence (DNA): TGCAGTGCTACTGACCGGGACAACGGCTACACCTTC. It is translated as CSATDRDNGYTF.

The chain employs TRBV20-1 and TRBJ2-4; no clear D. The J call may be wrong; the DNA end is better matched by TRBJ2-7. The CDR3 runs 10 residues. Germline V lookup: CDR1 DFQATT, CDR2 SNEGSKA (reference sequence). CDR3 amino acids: CSAVDSEQYF. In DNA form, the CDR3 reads TGCAGTGCTGTAGACTCCGAGCAGTACTTC.

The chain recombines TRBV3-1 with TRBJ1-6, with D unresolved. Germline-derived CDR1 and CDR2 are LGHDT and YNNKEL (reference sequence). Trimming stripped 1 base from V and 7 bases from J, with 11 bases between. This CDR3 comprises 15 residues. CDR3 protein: CASSQVVTGNSPLHF. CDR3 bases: TGTGCCAGCAGCCAAGTGGTGACGGGGAATTCACCCCTCCACTTT.

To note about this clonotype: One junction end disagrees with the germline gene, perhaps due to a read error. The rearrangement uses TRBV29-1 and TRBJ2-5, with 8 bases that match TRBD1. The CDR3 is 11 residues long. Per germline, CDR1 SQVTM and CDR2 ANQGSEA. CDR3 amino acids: CSVTPGGEQDF. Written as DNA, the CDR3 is TGCAGCGTTACCCCAGGGGGCGAGCAGGACTTC. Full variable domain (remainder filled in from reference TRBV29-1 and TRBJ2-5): SAVISQKPSRDICQRGTSLTIQCQVDSQVTMMFWYRQQPGQSLTLIATANQGSEATYESGFVIDKFPISRPNLTFSTLTVSNMSPEDSSIYLCSVTPGGEQDFGPGTRLLVL.

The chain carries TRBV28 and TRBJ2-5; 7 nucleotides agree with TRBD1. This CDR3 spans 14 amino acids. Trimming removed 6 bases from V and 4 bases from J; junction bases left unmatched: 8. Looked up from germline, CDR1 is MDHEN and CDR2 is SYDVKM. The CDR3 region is CASRRQGGVETQYF. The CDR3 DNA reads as TGTGCCAGCAGGAGACAGGGTGGCGTAGAGACCCAGTACTTC.

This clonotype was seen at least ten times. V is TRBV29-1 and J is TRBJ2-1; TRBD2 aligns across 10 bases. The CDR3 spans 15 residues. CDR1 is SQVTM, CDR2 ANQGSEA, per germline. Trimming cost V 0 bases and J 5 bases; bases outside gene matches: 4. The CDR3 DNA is TGCAGCGTTGAAGATCGGACTAGCGGTAACAATGAGCAGTTCTTC. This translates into CSVEDRTSGNNEQFF.

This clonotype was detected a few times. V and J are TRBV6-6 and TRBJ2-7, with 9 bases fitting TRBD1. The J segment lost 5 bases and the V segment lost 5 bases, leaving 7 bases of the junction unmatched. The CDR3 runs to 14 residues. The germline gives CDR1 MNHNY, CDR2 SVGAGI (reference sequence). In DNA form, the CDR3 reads TGTGCCAGCAGTCTACCCGGACAGGGGCACGAGCAGTACTTC. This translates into CASSLPGQGHEQYF.

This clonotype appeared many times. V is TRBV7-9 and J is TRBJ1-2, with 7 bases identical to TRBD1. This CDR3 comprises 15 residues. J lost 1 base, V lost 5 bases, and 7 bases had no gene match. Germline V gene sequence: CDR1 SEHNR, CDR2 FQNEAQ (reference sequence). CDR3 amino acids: CASSRTDRLNYGYTF. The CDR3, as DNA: TGTGCCAGCAGCCGCACGGACAGGCTTAACTATGGCTACACCTTC.